The present T cell receptor (beta chain) was sequenced within a study of memory CD4+ T cells and cytomegalovirus serostatus. Germline CDR1 is GTSNPN and CDR2 is SVGIG (reference sequence). V trimming: 2 bases; J trimming: 6 bases; junction bases outside the gene matches: 7. CDR3 length equals 14 residues. TCRdb's table, derived via immunoSEQ multiplex PCR, lists solely in-frame clones and lacks some. The sample lists tens of thousands of clones, roughly four fifths occurring once. Single viable CD3+CD4+CD8-CD45RO+ cells were sorted as the memory CD4+ T cells. CD4+ T cells were isolated by positive magnetic selection.

This TCR was sampled from an adult in good health and CMV-seronegative. The chain combines TRBV30 with TRBJ1-5, with 7 nucleotides matching TRBD1. Sequencing was carried out using memory CD4+ T cells from blood. The CDR3 DNA is TGTGCCTGGAGTTGGGACAGTCCGGGTCAGCCCCAGCATTTT. Translating gives CAWSWDSPGQPQHF.